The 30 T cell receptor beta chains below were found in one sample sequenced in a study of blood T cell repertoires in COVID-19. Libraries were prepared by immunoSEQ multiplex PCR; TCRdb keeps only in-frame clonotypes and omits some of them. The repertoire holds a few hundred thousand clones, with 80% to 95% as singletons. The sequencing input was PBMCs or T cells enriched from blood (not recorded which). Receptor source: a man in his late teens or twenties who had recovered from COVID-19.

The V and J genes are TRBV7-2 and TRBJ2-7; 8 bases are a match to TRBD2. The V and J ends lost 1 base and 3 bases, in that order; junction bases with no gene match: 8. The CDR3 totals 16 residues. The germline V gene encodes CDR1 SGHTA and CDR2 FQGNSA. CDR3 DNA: TGTGCCAGCAGCTTAGTAGGGGGTGGGACTAGCTACGAGCAGTACTTC. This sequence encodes CASSLVGGGTSYEQYF.

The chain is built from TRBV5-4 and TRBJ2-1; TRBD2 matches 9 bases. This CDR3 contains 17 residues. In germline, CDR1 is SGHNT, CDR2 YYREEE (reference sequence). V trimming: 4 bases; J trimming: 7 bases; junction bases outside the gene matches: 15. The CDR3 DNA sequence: TGTGCCAGCAGCCACCACCCGACTAGCGGAGACAAAAATGAGCAGTTCTTC. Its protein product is CASSHHPTSGDKNEQFF.

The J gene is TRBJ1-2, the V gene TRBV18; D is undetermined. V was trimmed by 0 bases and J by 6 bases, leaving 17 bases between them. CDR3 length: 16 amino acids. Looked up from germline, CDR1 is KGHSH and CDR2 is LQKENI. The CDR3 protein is CASSPPVSEGLNGYTF. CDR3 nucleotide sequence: TGTGCCAGCTCACCACCGGTCTCGGAGGGCCTCAATGGCTACACCTTC.

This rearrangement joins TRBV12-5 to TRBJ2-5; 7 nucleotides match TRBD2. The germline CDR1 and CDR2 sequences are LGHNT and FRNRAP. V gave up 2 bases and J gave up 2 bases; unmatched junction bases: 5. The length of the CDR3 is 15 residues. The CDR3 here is CASGLRGGLQETQYF. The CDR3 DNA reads TGTGCTAGTGGTTTGCGCGGGGGACTACAAGAGACCCAGTACTTC. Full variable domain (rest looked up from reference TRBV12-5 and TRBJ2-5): DARVTQTPRHKVTEMGQEVTMRCQPILGHNTVFWYRQTMMQGLELLAYFRNRAPLDDSGMPKDRFSAEMPDATLATLKIQPSEPRDSAVYFCASGLRGGLQETQYFGPGTRLLVL.

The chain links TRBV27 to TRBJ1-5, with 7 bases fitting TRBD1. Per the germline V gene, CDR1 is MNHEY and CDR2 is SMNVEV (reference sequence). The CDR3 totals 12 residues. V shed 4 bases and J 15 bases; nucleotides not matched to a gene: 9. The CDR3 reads CASSSKDRYLHF. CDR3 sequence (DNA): TGTGCCAGCAGTTCAAAGGACAGGTACTTGCATTTT.

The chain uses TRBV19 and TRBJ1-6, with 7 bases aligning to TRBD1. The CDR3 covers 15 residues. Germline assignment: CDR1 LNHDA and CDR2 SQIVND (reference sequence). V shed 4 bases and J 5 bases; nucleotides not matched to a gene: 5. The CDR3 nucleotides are TGTGCCAGTAGTAGTACAGGGGTCAATAATTCACCCCTCCACTTT. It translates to CASSSTGVNNSPLHF.

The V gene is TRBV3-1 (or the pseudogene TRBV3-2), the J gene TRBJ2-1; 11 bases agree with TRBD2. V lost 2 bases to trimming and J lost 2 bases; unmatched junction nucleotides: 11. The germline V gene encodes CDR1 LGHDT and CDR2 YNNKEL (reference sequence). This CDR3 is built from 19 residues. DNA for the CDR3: TGTGCCAGCAGCCAAATTCTCCTAGCGGGAGGTCGCACCTACAATGAGCAGTTCTTC. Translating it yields CASSQILLAGGRTYNEQFF.

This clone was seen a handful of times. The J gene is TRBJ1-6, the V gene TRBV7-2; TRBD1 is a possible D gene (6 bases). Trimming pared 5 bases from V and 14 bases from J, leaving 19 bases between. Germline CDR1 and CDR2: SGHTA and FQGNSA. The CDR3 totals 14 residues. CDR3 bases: TGTGCCAGCAGCCGGGGGGGGGCCGCTAGGACCCTCCACTTT. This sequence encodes CASSRGGAARTLHF.

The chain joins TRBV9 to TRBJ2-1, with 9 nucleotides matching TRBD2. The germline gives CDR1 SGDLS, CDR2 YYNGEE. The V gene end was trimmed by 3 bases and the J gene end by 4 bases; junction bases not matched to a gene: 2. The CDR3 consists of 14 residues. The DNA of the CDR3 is TGTGCCAGCAGCGGACTAGCGGAATACAATGAGCAGTTCTTC. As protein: CASSGLAEYNEQFF.

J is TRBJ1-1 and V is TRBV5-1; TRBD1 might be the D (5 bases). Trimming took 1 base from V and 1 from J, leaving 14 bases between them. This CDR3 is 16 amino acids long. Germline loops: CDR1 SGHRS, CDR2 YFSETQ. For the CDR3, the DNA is TGCGCCAGCAGCTTGAAAGCCCAGACAGCGAACACTGAAGCTTTCTTT. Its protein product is CASSLKAQTANTEAFF.

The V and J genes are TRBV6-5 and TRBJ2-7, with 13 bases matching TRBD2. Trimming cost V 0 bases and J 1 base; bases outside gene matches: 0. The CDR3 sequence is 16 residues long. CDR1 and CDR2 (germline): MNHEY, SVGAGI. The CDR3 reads CASSYSTSGRSYEQYF. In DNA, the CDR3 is TGTGCCAGCAGTTACTCGACTAGCGGGAGGTCCTACGAGCAGTACTTC.

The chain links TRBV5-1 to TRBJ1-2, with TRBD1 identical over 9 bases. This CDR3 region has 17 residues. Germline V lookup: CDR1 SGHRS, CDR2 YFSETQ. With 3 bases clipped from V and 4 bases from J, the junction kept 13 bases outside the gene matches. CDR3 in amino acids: CASSYNMGTGYSYGYTF. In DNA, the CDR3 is TGCGCCAGCAGCTATAATATGGGGACAGGGTATAGCTATGGCTACACCTTC.

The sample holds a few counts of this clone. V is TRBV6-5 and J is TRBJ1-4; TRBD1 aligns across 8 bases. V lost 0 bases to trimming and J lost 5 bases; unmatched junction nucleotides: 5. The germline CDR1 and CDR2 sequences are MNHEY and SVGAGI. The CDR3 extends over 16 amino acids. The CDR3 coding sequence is TGTGCCAGCAGTTACTCGATGTGGACAGGGAATGAAAAACTGTTTTTT. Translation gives CASSYSMWTGNEKLFF.

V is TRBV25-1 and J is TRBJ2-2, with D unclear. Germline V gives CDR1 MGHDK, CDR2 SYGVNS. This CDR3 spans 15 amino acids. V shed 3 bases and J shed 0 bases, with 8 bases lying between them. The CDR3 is CASSDFVANTGELFF. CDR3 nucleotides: TGTGCCAGCAGTGACTTCGTCGCGAACACCGGGGAGCTGTTTTTT.

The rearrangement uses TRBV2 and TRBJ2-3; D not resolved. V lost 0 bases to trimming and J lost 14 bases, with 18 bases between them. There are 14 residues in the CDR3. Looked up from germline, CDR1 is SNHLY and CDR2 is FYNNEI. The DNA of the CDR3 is TGTGCCAGCAGTGAAGCACCGTCGGCTAGAGCTCTGTATTTT. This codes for CASSEAPSARALYF.

The CDR3 protein is CASSLTGTNEKLFF. In DNA, the CDR3 is TGTGCCAGCAGCTTAACAGGGACTAATGAAAAACTGTTTTTT. The J gene is TRBJ1-4, the V gene TRBV7-6; weak D call: TRBD1 (6 bases). Germline values: CDR1 SGHVS, CDR2 FNYEAQ. V was trimmed by 2 bases and J by 2 bases, leaving 6 bases between them. This CDR3 is 14 amino acids long.

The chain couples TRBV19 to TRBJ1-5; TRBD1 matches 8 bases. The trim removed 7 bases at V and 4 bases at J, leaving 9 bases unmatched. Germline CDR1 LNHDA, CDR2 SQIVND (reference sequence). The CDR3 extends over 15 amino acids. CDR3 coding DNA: TGTGCCAGTACTCCAAACAGGGGGATTAATCAGCCCCAGCATTTT. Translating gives CASTPNRGINQPQHF.

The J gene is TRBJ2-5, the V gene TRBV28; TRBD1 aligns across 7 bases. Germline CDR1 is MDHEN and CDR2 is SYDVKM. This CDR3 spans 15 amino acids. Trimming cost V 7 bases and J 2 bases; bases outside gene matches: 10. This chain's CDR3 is CASKPGQQFQETQYF. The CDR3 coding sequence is TGTGCCAGCAAACCGGGACAGCAATTTCAAGAGACCCAGTACTTC.

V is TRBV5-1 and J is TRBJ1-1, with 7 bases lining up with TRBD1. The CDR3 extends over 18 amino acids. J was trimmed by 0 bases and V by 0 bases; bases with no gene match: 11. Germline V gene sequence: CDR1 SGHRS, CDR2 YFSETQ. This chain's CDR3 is CASSLGGGERALNTEAFF. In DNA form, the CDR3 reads TGCGCCAGCAGCTTGGGAGGGGGCGAACGGGCACTGAACACTGAAGCTTTCTTT.

The CDR3 coding sequence is TGTGCCAGCAGTTTAGCAGGGTCCACCTGGGCTTTCTTT. Protein: CASSLAGSTWAFF. The chain recombines TRBV27 with TRBJ1-1; weak D call: TRBD1 (5 bases). Germline V lookup: CDR1 MNHEY, CDR2 SMNVEV (reference sequence). This CDR3 comprises 13 residues. The V gene lost 2 bases and the J gene lost 11 bases, with 15 bases spanning the gap.

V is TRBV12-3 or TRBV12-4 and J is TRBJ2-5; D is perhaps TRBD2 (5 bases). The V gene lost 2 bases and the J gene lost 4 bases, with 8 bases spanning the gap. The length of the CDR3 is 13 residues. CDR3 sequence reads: CASSLPRGETQYF. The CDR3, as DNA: TGTGCCAGCAGTTTACCCCGGGGAGAGACCCAGTACTTC.

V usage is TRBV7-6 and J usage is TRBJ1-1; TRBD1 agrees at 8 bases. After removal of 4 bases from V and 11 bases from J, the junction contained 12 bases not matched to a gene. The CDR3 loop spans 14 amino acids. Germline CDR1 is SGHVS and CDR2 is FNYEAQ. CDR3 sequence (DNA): TGTGCCAGCAGCTCCGCGACAGGGGCGGGTGGGGCTTTCTTT. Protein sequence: CASSSATGAGGAFF.

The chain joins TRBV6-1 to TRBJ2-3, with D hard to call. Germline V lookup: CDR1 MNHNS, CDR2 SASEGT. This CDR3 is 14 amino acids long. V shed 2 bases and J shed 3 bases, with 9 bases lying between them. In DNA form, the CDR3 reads TGTGCCAGCAGTGAATTGGTTCAGACAGATACGCAGTATTTT. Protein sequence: CASSELVQTDTQYF.

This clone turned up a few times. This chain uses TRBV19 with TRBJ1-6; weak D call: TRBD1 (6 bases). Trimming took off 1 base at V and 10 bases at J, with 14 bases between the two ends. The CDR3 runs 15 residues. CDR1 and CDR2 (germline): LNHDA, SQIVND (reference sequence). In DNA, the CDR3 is TGTGCCAGTAGTATAGCTACAGGGAACAGCTCACCCCTCCACTTT. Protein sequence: CASSIATGNSSPLHF.

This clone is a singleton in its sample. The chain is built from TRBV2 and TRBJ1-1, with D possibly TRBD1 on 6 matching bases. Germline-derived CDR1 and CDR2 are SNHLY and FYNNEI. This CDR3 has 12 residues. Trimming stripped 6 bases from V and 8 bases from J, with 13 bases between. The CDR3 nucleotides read TGTGCCAGCAGCCAGACAGGACGAGAAGCTTTCTTT. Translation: CASSQTGREAFF.

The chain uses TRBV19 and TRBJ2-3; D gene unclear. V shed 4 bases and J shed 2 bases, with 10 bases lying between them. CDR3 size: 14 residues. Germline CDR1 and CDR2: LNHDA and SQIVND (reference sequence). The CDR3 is CASSSKTTTDTQYF. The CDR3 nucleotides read TGTGCCAGTAGTAGTAAGACAACCACAGATACGCAGTATTTT.

CDR3 sequence reads: CASSYYTGAYGYTF. CDR3 bases: TGTGCCAGCAGCTACTACACAGGGGCCTATGGCTACACCTTC. The chain has TRBV7-9 and TRBJ1-2; 7 bases align to TRBD1. The CDR3 is 14 amino acids. The V segment lost 4 bases and the J segment 4 bases; nucleotides outside the gene matches: 6. Germline CDR1 SEHNR, CDR2 FQNEAQ (reference sequence).

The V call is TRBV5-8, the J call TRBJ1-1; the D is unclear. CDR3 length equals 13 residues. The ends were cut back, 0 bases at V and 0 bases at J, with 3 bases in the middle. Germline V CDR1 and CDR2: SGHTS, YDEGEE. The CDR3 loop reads CASSLAVNTEAFF. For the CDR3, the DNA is TGTGCCAGCAGCTTGGCGGTGAACACTGAAGCTTTCTTT.

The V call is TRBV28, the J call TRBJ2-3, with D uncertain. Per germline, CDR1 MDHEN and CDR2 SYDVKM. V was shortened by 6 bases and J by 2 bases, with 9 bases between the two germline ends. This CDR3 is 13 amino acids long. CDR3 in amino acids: CASSPVPTDTQYF. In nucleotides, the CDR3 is TGTGCCAGCAGCCCAGTTCCCACAGATACGCAGTATTTT.

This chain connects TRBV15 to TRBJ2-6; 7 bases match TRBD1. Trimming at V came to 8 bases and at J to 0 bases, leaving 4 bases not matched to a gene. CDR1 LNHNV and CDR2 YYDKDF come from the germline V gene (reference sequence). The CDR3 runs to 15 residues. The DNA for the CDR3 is TGTGCCACCCGGGACAGACGCTCTGGGGCCAACGTCCTGACTTTC. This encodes CATRDRRSGANVLTF.